This T cell receptor (beta chain) comes out of a study of OX40 agonist ivuxolimab in advanced cancers. Background on the study: Earlier treatment with anti-PD-1, anti-PD-L1 or anti-CTLA-4 was permitted, and roughly 40% had received some.

The study's findings and limits: A proportion of nonresponders additionally exhibited low normalized T-cell clonal expansion. More expanded clones were found, on average, in CD8+ than in CD4+ T cells.

The CDR3 length is 15 residues. Germline CDR1 SGDLS, CDR2 YYNGEE. The V end lost 4 bases, the J end lost 2 bases, and 13 bases lay between the germline ends. TCRdb's table, derived via immunoSEQ multiplex PCR, lists solely in-frame clones and lacks some. The sample includes about 82,000 clones, around four fifths of them seen just once. Worth noting for this clone: The antigen remains unidentified.

The V gene is TRBV9, the J gene TRBJ2-1, with D possibly TRBD1 on 5 matching bases. The clonotype was recovered from an adult with an advanced solid tumor such as melanoma, head and neck, liver or kidney cancer. The specimen was CD4+ or CD8+ T cells sorted from blood, collected in a trial of the OX40 agonist ivuxolimab. CDR3 in DNA: TGTGCCAGCAGCTCGCAGGTGGGGCCCTACAATGAGCAGTTCTTC. This translates into CASSSQVGPYNEQFF.